A selection of T cell receptor beta chains follows, all from one sample in a study of preoperative IRX-2 immunotherapy in early breast cancer. Here immunoSEQ multiplex PCR was the method, and the copy in TCRdb shows in-frame clones only, minus some. The sample includes 34,000 or so clones, less than 90% of them seen just once. Specimen: lymph node tissue, collected from a patient treated with IRX-2 immunotherapy. These receptors came from a human donor with breast cancer. Each CDR3 is given with its conserved first and last residue. A D gene is named only where the DNA matches it firmly. Only some rows state a clone size, as once, few, many or a class for expanded clones.

CDR3aa | CDR3nt | v_gene | abundance | d_gene | j_gene
CASSPAGTSTDTQYF | TGTGCCAGCTCACCGGCCGGGACTAGCACAGATACGCAGTATTTT | TRBV18 | - | - | TRBJ2-3
CATSRYVRAGSYEQYF | TGTGCCACCAGCAGATACGTGCGCGCCGGATCCTACGAGCAGTACTTC | TRBV15 | - | - | TRBJ2-7
CASLAGDYEQYF | TGTGCCAGCCTGGCAGGGGACTACGAGCAGTACTTC | TRBV28 | - | - | TRBJ2-7
CASSLLQGGNTIYF | TGTGCCAGCAGCTTGTTGCAGGGCGGAAACACCATATATTTT | TRBV11-3 | - | - | TRBJ1-3
CATSRDLVTVRGREGYTF | TGTGCCACCAGCAGAGATTTAGTTACAGTTCGAGGGCGGGAAGGCTACACCTTC | TRBV15 | - | - | TRBJ1-2
CASRPRTGSYGYTF | TGTGCCAGCAGACCACGGACGGGGAGCTATGGCTACACCTTC | TRBV28 | once | - | TRBJ1-2
CASSLIRTRDGETQYF | TGTGCCAGCAGTTTAATCCGGACGCGCGATGGAGAGACCCAGTACTTC | TRBV2 | - | - | TRBJ2-5
CATSGRSGFNQPQHF | TGTGCCACCAGCGGGCGGTCCGGCTTCAATCAGCCCCAGCATTTT | TRBV15 | - | - | TRBJ1-5
CASSPVGAQVTYEQYF | TGTGCCAGCTCTCCCGTGGGAGCACAGGTGACCTACGAGCAGTACTTC | TRBV18 | - | - | TRBJ2-7
CASSQGDVYSTDTQYF | TGCGCCAGCAGCCAAGGGGACGTCTATAGCACAGATACGCAGTATTTT | TRBV1 | once | - | TRBJ2-3
CAWSSGQGIPGELFF | TGTGCCTGGAGTTCTGGACAGGGTATCCCCGGGGAGCTGTTTTTT | TRBV30 | once | TRBD1 | TRBJ2-2
CASSLVGPGQGGRETQYF | TGCGCCAGCAGCTTGGTTGGTCCAGGACAAGGGGGGCGAGAGACCCAGTACTTC | TRBV5-1 | - | - | TRBJ2-5
CASSPPVTLAGGATGELFF | TGTGCCAGCTCACCACCGGTCACGCTAGCGGGAGGGGCCACCGGGGAGCTGTTTTTT | TRBV18 | few | TRBD2 | TRBJ2-2
CSVAPGPKNIQYF | TGCAGCGTTGCACCGGGACCTAAAAACATTCAGTACTTC | TRBV29-1 | - | - | TRBJ2-4
CATSHISRTAETQYF | TGTGCCACCAGCCACATAAGCCGGACAGCGGAGACCCAGTACTTC | TRBV15 | few | - | TRBJ2-5
CAERGGGGRTNKETQYF | TGTGCCGAGCGGGGCGGCGGGGGCAGGACAAACAAAGAGACCCAGTACTTC | TRBV2 | few | - | TRBJ2-5
CASSVGRAYNEQFF | TGCGCCAGCAGTGTCGGGAGGGCCTACAATGAGCAGTTCTTC | TRBV1 | - | - | TRBJ2-1
CASSLESRRNEKLFF | TGTGCCAGCAGCTTAGAGAGCAGGCGTAATGAAAAACTGTTTTTT | TRBV7-8 | - | - | TRBJ1-4
CASSLFGDRDEKLFF | TGTGCCAGCAGCTTATTCGGGGACAGGGATGAAAAACTGTTTTTT | TRBV11-3 | - | TRBD1 | TRBJ1-4
CASSFTGSDSPLHF | TGTGCCAGCAGCTTCACAGGTAGTGATTCACCCCTCCACTTT | TRBV11-3 | - | - | TRBJ1-6
CASSSAGGSFDEQFF | TGTGCCAGCAGTTCGGCAGGTGGCTCCTTCGATGAGCAGTTCTTC | TRBV28 | - | - | TRBJ2-1
CSVKLADTEAFF | TGCAGCGTTAAGTTGGCCGACACTGAAGCTTTCTTT | TRBV29-1 | once | - | TRBJ1-1
CASSIQKGPYEQYF | TGTGCCAGTAGTATTCAGAAGGGGCCCTACGAGCAGTACTTC | TRBV19 | - | - | TRBJ2-7
CASSEGGRGYNEQFF | TGTGCCAGCTCCGAGGGGGGGAGGGGCTACAATGAGCAGTTCTTC | TRBV25-1 | - | - | TRBJ2-1
CASSPLLGPQETQYF | TGTGCCAGCTCACCTCTACTAGGCCCTCAAGAGACCCAGTACTTC | TRBV18 | - | - | TRBJ2-5
CASSEHSYEQYF | TGTGCCAGCAGTGAACACAGCTACGAGCAGTACTTC | TRBV9 | - | - | TRBJ2-7
CASSTFRGGAEAFF | TGTGCCAGTAGTACGTTCAGGGGAGGGGCTGAAGCTTTCTTT | TRBV19 | - | - | TRBJ1-1
CASSIRGLAGPYQETQYF | TGTGCCAGTAGTATACGAGGACTAGCGGGTCCGTACCAAGAGACCCAGTACTTC | TRBV19 | - | TRBD2 | TRBJ2-5
CASSSTGPGDQPQHF | TGTGCCAGCAGCTCAACAGGGCCGGGTGATCAGCCCCAGCATTTT | TRBV11-3 | - | - | TRBJ1-5
CASSPTGFYEQYF | TGTGCCAGTAGCCCGACAGGTTTCTACGAGCAGTACTTC | TRBV19 | - | - | TRBJ2-7
CASSLERTGWNTGELFF | TGTGCCAGCTCACTGGAGCGGACAGGGTGGAACACCGGGGAGCTGTTTTTT | TRBV18 | - | TRBD1 | TRBJ2-2
CASSSLGTANTEAFF | TGTGCCAGTAGTTCACTGGGGACAGCGAACACTGAAGCTTTCTTT | TRBV19 | once | TRBD1 | TRBJ1-1
CASSFSGEGDTQYF | TGTGCCAGCAGTTTCAGCGGGGAGGGAGATACGCAGTATTTT | TRBV28 | - | TRBD2 | TRBJ2-3
CSVDRTAVETQYF | TGCAGCGTTGATAGGACTGCGGTGGAGACCCAGTACTTC | TRBV29-1 | once | - | TRBJ2-5
CASSIDYSHEQYF | TGTGCCAGTAGTATAGATTACAGCCACGAGCAGTACTTC | TRBV19 | - | - | TRBJ2-7
CASSGPHQPQHF | TGTGCCAGCTCAGGTCCCCATCAGCCCCAGCATTTT | TRBV18 | - | - | TRBJ1-5
CASSLPGLAYEQYF | TGTGCCAGCAGTTTACCGGGACTAGCCTACGAGCAGTACTTC | TRBV28 | - | TRBD2 | TRBJ2-7
CSVPPTGSPLYEQYF | TGCAGCGTCCCCCCAACCGGGTCGCCCCTTTACGAGCAGTACTTC | TRBV29-1 | - | - | TRBJ2-7